This T cell receptor beta chain was profiled in a study of T-cell reconstitution after alpha-beta-depleted transplantation in children. Unique molecular identifiers were incorporated when the TCRbeta library was constructed. Using its own MiXCR run on the PCR reads, TCRdb lists one record per CDR3 protein. Among about 16,000 distinct CDR3 sequences listed, roughly 7.1% were seen once. This clonotype originated in a boy younger than two who had a stem cell transplant for Wiskott-Aldrich syndrome, so the T cells may come from the graft donor. The material was PBMCs, mostly from graft donor cells, obtained 60 days after TCRalphabeta/CD19-depleted stem cell transplant.

The CDR3 spells CASRGRSDSNQPQHF. CDR3 bases: TGTGCCAGCAGGGGAAGGAGTGATAGCAATCAGCCCCAGCATTTT. The chain carries TRBV12-3 or TRBV12-4 and TRBJ1-5; D uncertain. Trimming removed 6 bases from V and 0 bases from J, with 12 bases in between. The CDR3 consists of 15 residues.